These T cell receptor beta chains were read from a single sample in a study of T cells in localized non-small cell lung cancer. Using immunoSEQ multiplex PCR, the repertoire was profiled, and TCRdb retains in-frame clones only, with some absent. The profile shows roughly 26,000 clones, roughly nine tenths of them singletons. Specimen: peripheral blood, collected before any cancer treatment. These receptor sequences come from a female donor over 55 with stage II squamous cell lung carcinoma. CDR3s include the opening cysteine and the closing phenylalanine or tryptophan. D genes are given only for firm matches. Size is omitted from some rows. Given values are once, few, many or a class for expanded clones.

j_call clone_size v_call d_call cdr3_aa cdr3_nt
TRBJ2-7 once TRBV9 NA CASSVEVGNYEQYF TGTGCCAGCAGCGTAGAGGTCGGAAACTACGAGCAGTACTTC
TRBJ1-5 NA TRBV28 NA CASNSGFYSNQPQHF TGTGCCAGCAATAGTGGATTCTATAGCAATCAGCCCCAGCATTTT
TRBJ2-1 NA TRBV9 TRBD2 CASSYGTSDYNEQFF TGTGCCAGCAGCTACGGGACTAGCGATTACAATGAGCAGTTCTTC
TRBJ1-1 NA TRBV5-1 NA CASSLGGDTEAFF TGCGCCAGCAGCTTAGGAGGGGACACTGAAGCTTTCTTT
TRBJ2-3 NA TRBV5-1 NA CASSPSSTDTQYF TGCGCCAGCAGCCCGTCTAGCACAGATACGCAGTATTTT
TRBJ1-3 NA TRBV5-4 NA CASSLDSTVFSGNTIYF TGTGCCAGCAGCTTGGATTCGACAGTCTTCTCTGGAAACACCATATATTTT
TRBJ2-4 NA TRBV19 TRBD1 CASSTDRTGGWPADIQYF TGTGCCAGTAGTACCGACCGGACAGGGGGCTGGCCCGCGGACATTCAGTACTTC
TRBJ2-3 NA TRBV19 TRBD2 CASSMWASGGVTDTQYF TGTGCCAGTAGTATGTGGGCTAGCGGGGGGGTGACAGATACGCAGTATTTT
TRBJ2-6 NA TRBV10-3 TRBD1 CAISISGQGGSGANVLTF TGTGCCATCAGTATCTCCGGACAGGGGGGCTCTGGGGCCAACGTCCTGACTTTC
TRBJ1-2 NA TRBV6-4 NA CASSDSWLPYTF TGTGCCAGCAGTGACTCTTGGCTACCTTACACCTTC
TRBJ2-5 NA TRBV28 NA CASSAPAQETQYF TGTGCCAGCAGTGCGCCAGCTCAAGAGACCCAGTACTTC
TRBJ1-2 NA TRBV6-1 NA CASSEGSQGPWRGYTF TGTGCCAGCAGTGAAGGATCTCAGGGGCCCTGGAGGGGCTACACCTTC
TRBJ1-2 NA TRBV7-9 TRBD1 CASSLDRDSNYGYTF TGTGCCAGCAGCTTAGATAGGGACAGCAACTATGGCTACACCTTC
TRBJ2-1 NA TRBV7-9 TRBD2 CASSRLAGERSEQFF TGTGCCAGCAGCCGGCTAGCGGGAGAACGAAGTGAGCAGTTCTTC
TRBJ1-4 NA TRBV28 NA CASSLSGTNEKLFF TGTGCCAGCAGTTTGAGCGGAACTAATGAAAAACTGTTTTTT
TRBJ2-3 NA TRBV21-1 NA CASSKGVATSGGADTQYF TGTGCCAGCAGCAAAGGAGTTGCGACTAGCGGGGGGGCAGATACGCAGTATTTT
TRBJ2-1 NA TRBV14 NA CASSRTAGLNEQFF TGTGCCAGCAGCCGGACAGCGGGGCTTAATGAGCAGTTCTTC
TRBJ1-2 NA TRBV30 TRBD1 CAWSTLDRSFNYGYTF TGTGCCTGGAGTACCTTGGACAGGAGCTTTAATTATGGCTACACCTTC